This is a list of T cell receptor beta chains from one sample in a study of T-cell reconstitution after alpha-beta-depleted transplantation in children. One entry per CDR3 protein, called by TCRdb with MiXCR from the PCR reads. The top ten clones hold 1.1% of a sample with roughly 590,000 distinct CDR3 sequences, approximately 17% of them seen once. The sample consisted of PBMCs from the stem cell graft donor, taken from the stem cell graft. These receptor sequences come from a human donor who donated a stem cell graft to a child with acute myeloid leukemia. CDR3s include the opening cysteine and the closing phenylalanine or tryptophan. Fields, in order: V gene, J gene, D gene, CDR3 protein. A D gene is named only where the DNA matches it firmly.

TRBV20-1	TRBJ1-1	TRBD1	CSAKIGTGGTEAFF
TRBV7-2	TRBJ1-6	NA	CASSPRGLNSPLHF
TRBV7-2	TRBJ2-5	NA	CASSLEGAAWETQYF
TRBV7-9	TRBJ2-3	TRBD2	CASSVLAGTTDTQYF
TRBV6-1	TRBJ2-7	NA	CASNPQGLLSYEQYF
TRBV5-6	TRBJ2-7	TRBD1	CASSSPDRGRLEQYF
TRBV27	TRBJ1-2	TRBD1	CASSLGGDSPYGYTF
TRBV3-1	TRBJ1-4	NA	CASSQEDRGNEKLFF
TRBV29-1	TRBJ1-2	TRBD1	CSVKVRDRAESYTF
TRBV6-6	TRBJ2-1	NA	CASSYSGGWQFF
TRBV9	TRBJ1-2	TRBD1	CASRKGGGRYGYTF
TRBV29-1	TRBJ2-1	TRBD2	CSVALAGGSYNEQFF
TRBV12-2	TRBJ1-1	NA	CASRLQEGNKGTEAFF
TRBV7-6	TRBJ2-3	NA	CASSAGQSTDTQYF
TRBV20-1	TRBJ2-3	NA	CSARDRLRGADTQYF
TRBV5-1	TRBJ2-2	TRBD1	CASSLAGTGTGELFF
TRBV20-1	TRBJ1-5	TRBD1	CSAKTGSSQPQHF
TRBV12-3/TRBV12-4	TRBJ2-2	NA	CASRPGPTGELFF
TRBV12-3/TRBV12-4	TRBJ1-4	TRBD1	CASSPGTGVEKLFF
TRBV7-2	TRBJ2-7	NA	CASSLATGSYEQYF
TRBV5-6	TRBJ2-4	NA	CASSLQADIQYF
TRBV7-9	TRBJ1-1	NA	CASSLDREAFF
TRBV25-1	TRBJ2-7	TRBD1	CASSETGLIEYEQYF
TRBV7-2	TRBJ1-4	TRBD1	CASSARQGREEKLFF
TRBV6-6	TRBJ2-5	NA	CASSYSTETQYF
TRBV20-1	TRBJ2-7	NA	CSARDPGRGAYEQYF
TRBV9	TRBJ2-1	TRBD2	CASSPRGSGDPGEQFF
TRBV5-1	TRBJ2-5	NA	CASSLAHGEVETQYF
TRBV7-9	TRBJ2-3	NA	CASSPGQTSDSTDTQYF
TRBV7-9	TRBJ1-5	NA	CASSLVGTENQPQHF
TRBV7-9	TRBJ2-5	TRBD2	CASTSVGGEKETQYF
TRBV25-1	TRBJ1-6	NA	CASSGTFYNSPLHF
TRBV20-1	TRBJ1-1	NA	CSAHLVLNTEAFF
TRBV9	TRBJ2-7	NA	CASSRKDRNYEQYF
TRBV29-1	TRBJ2-7	NA	CSVAAGYSYEQYF
TRBV7-8	TRBJ2-3	NA	CASSLWSSGDTQYF
TRBV5-1	TRBJ2-2	TRBD2	CASSLGRGGNTGEPFF
TRBV11-1	TRBJ2-3	NA	CASSLGDSRTDTQYF
TRBV29-1	TRBJ1-4	NA	CSVAAQPNEKLFF
TRBV4-3	TRBJ1-2	NA	CASSQGSTGTYGYTF
TRBV10-3	TRBJ2-3	TRBD1	CAISLTGADTQYF
TRBV3-1	TRBJ2-3	TRBD1	CASSQEYGTGTTDTQYF